The 20 T cell receptor beta chains below come from one sample, sequenced in a study of blood T cell repertoires in COVID-19. Produced via immunoSEQ multiplex PCR; TCRdb's table is partial and in-frame only. The sample lists around 45,000 clones, roughly 80% occurring once. The sample consisted of peripheral blood. All receptors come from a woman between 55 and 75 years old with acute or convalescent COVID-19.

This clone was found a few times. This sequence joins TRBV5-1 and TRBJ2-7; 10 bases are a match to TRBD2. Losses at the gene ends were 1 base for V and 2 bases for J; bases not matched to a gene: 9. The CDR3 runs to 17 residues. Germline V gene lookup returns CDR1 SGHRS and CDR2 YFSETQ. CDR3 region: CASSLRSPTSGAYEQYF. In DNA form, the CDR3 reads TGCGCCAGCAGCTTGAGGTCCCCCACTAGCGGGGCCTACGAGCAGTACTTC.

The J gene is TRBJ1-5, the V gene TRBV7-7, with D perhaps TRBD1 (5 bases). CDR3 size: 15 residues. V dropped 5 bases and J dropped 5 bases, with 16 bases sitting between them. Germline lookup yields CDR1 SSHAT and CDR2 FNYEAQ (reference sequence). The CDR3 here is CASSVGTYGDQPQHF. As DNA, the CDR3 is TGTGCCAGCAGCGTCGGGACTTATGGGGATCAGCCCCAGCATTTT.

J is TRBJ2-4 and V is TRBV2; tentative D call: TRBD2 (5 bases). The CDR3 has 15 amino acids. Trimming took off 10 bases at V and 0 bases at J, with 16 bases between the two ends. Germline CDR1 SNHLY, CDR2 FYNNEI. The CDR3 is CATMFSVGAKNIQYF. CDR3 DNA: TGTGCCACCATGTTTAGCGTTGGAGCCAAAAACATTCAGTACTTC.

The chain combines TRBV7-2 with TRBJ1-6; TRBD1 aligns across 9 bases. Germline V gene data show CDR1 as SGHTA and CDR2 as FQGNSA. This CDR3 contains 16 residues. After removal of 0 bases from V and 10 bases from J, the junction contained 7 bases not matched to a gene. The chain's CDR3 is CASSLASQGARSPLHF. In nucleotides, the CDR3 is TGTGCCAGCAGCTTAGCGTCACAGGGGGCTAGGTCACCCCTCCACTTT.

The chain has TRBV18 and TRBJ1-5; D ambiguous. Trimming removed 2 bases at V and 2 bases at J, with 4 bases between. CDR1 is KGHSH and CDR2 is LQKENI in the germline V gene. The CDR3 length is 13 residues. The CDR3 protein is CASSPSGNQPQHF. In DNA, the CDR3 is TGTGCCAGCTCACCATCGGGCAATCAGCCCCAGCATTTT.

The chain recombines TRBV5-4 with TRBJ1-2, with a possible D match to TRBD1 (5 bases). The V gene's germline CDR1 is SGHNT and CDR2 YYREEE (reference sequence). V gave up 1 base and J gave up 2 bases, with 6 bases separating them. The CDR3 is made up of 13 amino acids. The CDR3 region has the DNA TGTGCCAGCAGCTTGAGGGGAAACTATGGCTACACCTTC. Protein sequence: CASSLRGNYGYTF.

This chain uses TRBV6-4 with TRBJ2-3; 8 positions match TRBD1. CDR3 length equals 15 residues. Germline V lookup: CDR1 MRHNA, CDR2 SNTAGT. The V and J ends lost 5 bases and 3 bases, in that order; junction bases with no gene match: 7. The CDR3 DNA sequence: TGTGCCAGCAGTAGGACAGGGTTTGGTACAGATACGCAGTATTTT. Translated, it gives CASSRTGFGTDTQYF.

This chain links TRBV6-2 or TRBV6-3 with TRBJ2-7; D gene unclear. Trimming left V 2 bases short and J 5 bases short, with 10 bases between. CDR1 is MNHEY and CDR2 is SVGEGT in the germline V gene. The length of the CDR3 is 13 residues. CDR3 sequence (DNA): TGTGCCAGCAGTTACCTCACCCCGGACGAGCAGTACTTC. As protein: CASSYLTPDEQYF.

The chain has TRBV19 and TRBJ2-7; TRBD1 aligns across 10 bases. J was trimmed by 3 bases and V by 6 bases; bases with no gene match: 8. The germline CDR1 and CDR2 sequences are LNHDA and SQIVND (reference sequence). The CDR3 is made up of 15 amino acids. DNA of the CDR3: TGTGCCAGTAGCTGGGGGACAGGGGCGTACTACGAGCAGTACTTC. Amino acids: CASSWGTGAYYEQYF. The variable domain in full, with the rest retrieved from reference TRBV19 and TRBJ2-7, is DGGITQSPKYLFRKEGQNVTLSCEQNLNHDAMYWYRQDPGQGLRLIYYSQIVNDFQKGDIAEGYSVSREKKESFPLTVTSAQKNPTAFYLCASSWGTGAYYEQYFGPGTRLTVT.

The chain uses TRBV5-1 and TRBJ1-1; no clear D gene. The CDR3 runs 17 residues. CDR1 is SGHRS, CDR2 YFSETQ, per germline. V was clipped by 3 bases and J by 0 bases, with 18 bases between them. The CDR3 here is CASSSRTDLKLNTEAFF. In nucleotides, the CDR3 is TGCGCCAGCAGCTCGAGGACGGACTTAAAACTGAACACTGAAGCTTTCTTT.

This chain links TRBV5-1 with TRBJ2-3; TRBD1 matches 7 bases. Germline V CDR1 and CDR2: SGHRS, YFSETQ. V trimming: 0 bases; J trimming: 1 base; junction bases outside the gene matches: 2. This CDR3 region has 15 residues. The CDR3 sequence: CASSLEGGRTDTQYF. CDR3 in DNA: TGCGCCAGCAGCTTGGAAGGGGGCCGCACAGATACGCAGTATTTT.

This clone showed up just once. The chain couples TRBV7-2 to TRBJ1-2; TRBD1 might be the D (6 bases). V gave up 0 bases and J gave up 3 bases, with 17 bases separating them. Germline V CDR1 and CDR2: SGHTA, FQGNSA. The CDR3 length is 17 residues. CDR3 in amino acids: CASSLALSPDRDYGYTF. The CDR3 coding sequence is TGTGCCAGCAGCTTAGCCCTTAGCCCGGACAGAGACTATGGCTACACCTTC. The whole variable domain, filled in from reference TRBV7-2 and TRBJ1-2, reads GAGVSQSPSNKVTEKGKDVELRCDPISGHTALYWYRQSLGQGLEFLIYFQGNSAPDKSGLPSDRFSAERTGGSVSTLTIQRTQQEDSAVYLCASSLALSPDRDYGYTFGSGTRLTVV.

V usage is TRBV25-1 and J usage is TRBJ2-2, with a tentative D call TRBD1 (5 bases). The germline V gene encodes CDR1 MGHDK and CDR2 SYGVNS. Trimming removed 2 bases at V and 4 bases at J, with 14 bases between. The CDR3 contains 16 residues. Written as DNA, the CDR3 is TGTGCCAGCAGTGAAATCCGCCCAGGGATCACCGGGGAGCTGTTTTTT. Translation gives CASSEIRPGITGELFF. Looking up the rest from reference TRBV25-1 and TRBJ2-2 gives the full variable domain: EADIYQTPRYLVIGTGKKITLECSQTMGHDKMYWYQQDPGMELHLIHYSYGVNSTEKGDLSSESTVSRIRTEHFPLTLESARPSHTSQYLCASSEIRPGITGELFFGEGSRLTVL.

The rearrangement uses TRBV5-1 and TRBJ1-1; 8 nucleotides match TRBD1. The CDR3 totals 13 residues. V was clipped by 4 bases and J by 6 bases; unmatched bases: 5. Looked up from germline, CDR1 is SGHRS and CDR2 is YFSETQ. In DNA form, the CDR3 reads TGCGCCAGCAGCCCTGGGACAGGTGCTGAAGCTTTCTTT. As protein: CASSPGTGAEAFF.

The chain joins TRBV9 to TRBJ2-5; 7 nucleotides match TRBD1. V was pared by 0 bases and J by 4 bases, with 12 bases of the junction left unmatched. This CDR3 has 17 amino acids. Germline assignment: CDR1 SGDLS and CDR2 YYNGEE. CDR3 sequence reads: CASSVATGQTGLETQYF. The DNA for the CDR3 is TGTGCCAGCAGCGTAGCTACAGGTCAGACAGGGTTAGAGACCCAGTACTTC.

The chain combines TRBV19 with TRBJ2-3; TRBD1 matches at 7 bases. From germline, CDR1 is LNHDA and CDR2 SQIVND (reference sequence). With 5 bases clipped from V and 4 bases from J, the junction kept 9 bases outside the gene matches. The CDR3 totals 15 residues. CDR3 sequence (DNA): TGTGCCAGTAGTCCTCTAGACAGGGTCTCAGATACGCAGTATTTT. Protein product: CASSPLDRVSDTQYF.

The table lists this clone with a count of one. The chain has TRBV21-1 and TRBJ2-4; TRBD2, the table's D call, lacks a check against the DNA. TRBV21-1 is a recognized pseudogene. The CDR3 sequence is 16 residues long. CDR3 coding DNA: TGTGCGCCGGGACTAGCGGGGGGGCCGGCCAAAAACATTCAGTACTTC. This gives the protein CAPGLAGGPAKNIQYF.

This clone was observed a handful of times. The V and J genes are TRBV2 and TRBJ1-2, with D perhaps matching TRBD1 (5 bases). With 7 bases removed from V and 4 bases from J, the gap between germline ends came to 16 bases. The germline V gene has CDR1 SNHLY and CDR2 FYNNEI. The CDR3 consists of 14 residues. CDR3 protein: CASTENRQGYGYTF. As DNA, the CDR3 is TGTGCCAGCACCGAAAACCGGCAGGGCTATGGCTACACCTTC.

This clone was seen only once. V gene TRBV10-3 combines with J gene TRBJ2-3; 7 bases are a match to TRBD1. The CDR3 is made up of 13 amino acids. V trimming: 8 bases; J trimming: 4 bases; junction bases outside the gene matches: 6. Per germline, CDR1 ENHRY and CDR2 SYGVKD. The CDR3 region is CAIRGTVADTQYF. In DNA, the CDR3 is TGTGCCATCCGAGGGACAGTTGCAGATACGCAGTATTTT.

V and J are TRBV11-2 and TRBJ2-4, with a weak D call TRBD2 (5 bases). Germline CDR1 is SGHAT and CDR2 is FQNNGV. The CDR3 is 16 amino acids. Trimming removed 5 bases at V and 8 bases at J, with 22 bases between. The CDR3 reads CASSPAEAGGFDIQYF. The CDR3 nucleotides read TGTGCCAGCAGCCCAGCGGAGGCAGGCGGGTTCGACATTCAGTACTTC.